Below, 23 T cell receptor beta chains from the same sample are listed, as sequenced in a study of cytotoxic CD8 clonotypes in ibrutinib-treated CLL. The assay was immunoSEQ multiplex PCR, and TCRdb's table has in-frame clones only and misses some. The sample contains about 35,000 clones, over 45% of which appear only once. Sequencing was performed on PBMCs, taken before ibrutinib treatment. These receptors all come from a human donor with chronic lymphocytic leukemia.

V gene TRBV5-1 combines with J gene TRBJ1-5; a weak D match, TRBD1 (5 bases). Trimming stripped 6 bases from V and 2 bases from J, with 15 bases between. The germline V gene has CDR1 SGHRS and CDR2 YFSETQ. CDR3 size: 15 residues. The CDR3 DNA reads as TGCGCCAGCATAGGCGTGGGGGTGGGCAATCAGCCCCAGCATTTT. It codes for CASIGVGVGNQPQHF.

The CDR3 nucleotides read TGTGCCAGCAGCGACGGGACAGGGGGAAACAATGAGCAGTTCTTC. Amino acids: CASSDGTGGNNEQFF. The chain combines TRBV5-8 with TRBJ2-1; 11 bases agree with TRBD1. V was clipped by 4 bases and J by 5 bases; unmatched bases: 5. The CDR3 is 15 amino acids. The germline gives CDR1 SGHTS, CDR2 YDEGEE.

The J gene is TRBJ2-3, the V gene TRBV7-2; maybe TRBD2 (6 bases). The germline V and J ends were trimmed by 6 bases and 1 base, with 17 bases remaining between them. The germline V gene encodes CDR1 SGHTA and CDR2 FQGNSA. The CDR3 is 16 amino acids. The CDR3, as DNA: TGTGCCAGCAGTCCAGGGAGGACCTCGGGCACAGATACGCAGTATTTT. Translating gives CASSPGRTSGTDTQYF.

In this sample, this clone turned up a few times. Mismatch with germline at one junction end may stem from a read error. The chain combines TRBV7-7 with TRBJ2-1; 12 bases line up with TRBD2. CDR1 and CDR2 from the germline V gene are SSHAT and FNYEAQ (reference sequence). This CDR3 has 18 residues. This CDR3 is CASSLLRLAGEPCNEQFF. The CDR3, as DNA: TGTGCTAGCAGCTTACTTCGACTAGCGGGAGAACCGTGTAATGAGCAGTTCTTC.

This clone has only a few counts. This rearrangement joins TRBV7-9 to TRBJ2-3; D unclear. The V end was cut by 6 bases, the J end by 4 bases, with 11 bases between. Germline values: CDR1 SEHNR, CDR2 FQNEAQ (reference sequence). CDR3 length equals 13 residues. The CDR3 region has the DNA TGTGCCAGCAGGTTGGGGTTTGCAGATACGCAGTATTTT. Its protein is CASRLGFADTQYF.

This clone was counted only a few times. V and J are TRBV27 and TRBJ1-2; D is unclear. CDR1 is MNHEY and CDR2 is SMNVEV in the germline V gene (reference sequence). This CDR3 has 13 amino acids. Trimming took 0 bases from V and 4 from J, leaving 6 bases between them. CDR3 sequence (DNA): TGTGCCAGCAGTTTATCTGGGGTCTATGGCTACACCTTC. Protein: CASSLSGVYGYTF.

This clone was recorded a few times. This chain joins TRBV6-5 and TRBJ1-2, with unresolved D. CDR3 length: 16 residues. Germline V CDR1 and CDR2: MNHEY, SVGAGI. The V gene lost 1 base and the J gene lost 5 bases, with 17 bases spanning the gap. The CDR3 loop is CASSYFHVFRLYGYTF. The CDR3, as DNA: TGTGCCAGCAGTTACTTCCACGTTTTCCGACTTTATGGCTACACCTTC.

This CDR3 reads CASSTGSNSRAYEQYF. The CDR3 DNA reads as TGCGCCAGCAGCACGGGATCGAACTCTCGGGCCTACGAGCAGTACTTC. The chain combines TRBV5-1 with TRBJ2-7, with a possible D match to TRBD2 (5 bases). The CDR3 extends over 16 amino acids. Germline V gene sequence: CDR1 SGHRS, CDR2 YFSETQ. Trimming took off 4 bases at V and 2 bases at J, with 19 bases between the two ends.

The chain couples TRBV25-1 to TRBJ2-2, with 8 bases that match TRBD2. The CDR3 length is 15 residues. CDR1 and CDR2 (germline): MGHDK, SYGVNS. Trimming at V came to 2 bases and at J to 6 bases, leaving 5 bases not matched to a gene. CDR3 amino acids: CASSEGGGSSGELFF. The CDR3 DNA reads TGTGCCAGCAGTGAAGGCGGGGGGTCCTCCGGGGAGCTGTTTTTT.

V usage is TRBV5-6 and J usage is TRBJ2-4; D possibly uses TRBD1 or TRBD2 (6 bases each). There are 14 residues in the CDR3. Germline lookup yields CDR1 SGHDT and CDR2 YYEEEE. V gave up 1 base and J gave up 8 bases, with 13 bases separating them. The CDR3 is CASSLWGAPDIQYF. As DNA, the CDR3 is TGTGCCAGCAGCTTGTGGGGGGCGCCGGACATTCAGTACTTC.

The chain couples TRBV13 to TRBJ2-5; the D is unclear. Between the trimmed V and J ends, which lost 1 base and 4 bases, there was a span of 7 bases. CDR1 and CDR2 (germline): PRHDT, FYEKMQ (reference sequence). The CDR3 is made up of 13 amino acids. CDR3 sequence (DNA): TGTGCCAGCAGCTTAGAAGCGTCAGAGACCCAGTACTTC. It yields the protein CASSLEASETQYF.

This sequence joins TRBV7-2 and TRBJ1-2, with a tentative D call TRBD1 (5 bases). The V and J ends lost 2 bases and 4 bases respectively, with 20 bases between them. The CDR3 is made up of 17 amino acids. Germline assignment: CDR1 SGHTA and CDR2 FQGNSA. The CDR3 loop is CASSLPTGTHSLYGYTF. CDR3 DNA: TGTGCCAGCAGCTTACCTACCGGGACTCATTCCCTCTATGGCTACACCTTC.

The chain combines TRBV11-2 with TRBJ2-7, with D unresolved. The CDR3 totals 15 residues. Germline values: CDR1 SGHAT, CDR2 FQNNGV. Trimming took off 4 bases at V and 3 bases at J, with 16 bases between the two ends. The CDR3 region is CASSSPGLEHYEQYF. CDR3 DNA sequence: TGTGCCAGCAGCTCCCCTGGTTTGGAACACTACGAGCAGTACTTC.

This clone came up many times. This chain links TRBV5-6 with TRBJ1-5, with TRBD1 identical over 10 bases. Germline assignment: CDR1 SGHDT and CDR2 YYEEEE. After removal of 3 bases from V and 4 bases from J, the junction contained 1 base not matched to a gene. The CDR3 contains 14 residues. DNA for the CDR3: TGTGCCAGCAGCTCGGGACAGGGGAATCAGCCCCAGCATTTT. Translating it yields CASSSGQGNQPQHF.

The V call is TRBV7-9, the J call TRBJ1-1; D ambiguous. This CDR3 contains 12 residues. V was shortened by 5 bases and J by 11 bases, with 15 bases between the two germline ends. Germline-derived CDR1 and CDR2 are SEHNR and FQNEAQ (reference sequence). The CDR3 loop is CASSLENEWAFF. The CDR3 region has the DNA TGTGCCAGCAGCCTAGAAAACGAGTGGGCTTTCTTT.

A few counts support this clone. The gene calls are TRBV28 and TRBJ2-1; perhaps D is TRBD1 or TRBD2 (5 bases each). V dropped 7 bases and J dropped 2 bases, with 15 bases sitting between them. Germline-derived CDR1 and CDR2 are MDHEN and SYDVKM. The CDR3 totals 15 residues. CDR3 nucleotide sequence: TGTGCCAGCACCGAGGGCCGGGACCCCTACAATGAGCAGTTCTTC. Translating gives CASTEGRDPYNEQFF.

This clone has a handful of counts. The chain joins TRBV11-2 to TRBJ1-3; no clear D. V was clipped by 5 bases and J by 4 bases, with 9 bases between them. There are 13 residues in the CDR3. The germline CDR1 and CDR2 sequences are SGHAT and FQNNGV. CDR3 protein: CASSLLWGNTIYF. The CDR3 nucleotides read TGTGCCAGCAGCCTACTGTGGGGAAACACCATATATTTT.

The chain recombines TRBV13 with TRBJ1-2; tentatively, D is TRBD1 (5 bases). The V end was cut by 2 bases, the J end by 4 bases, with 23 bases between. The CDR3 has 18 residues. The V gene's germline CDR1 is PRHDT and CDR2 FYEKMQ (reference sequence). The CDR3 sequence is CASSLSPDSYARIYGYTF. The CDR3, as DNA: TGTGCCAGCAGCTTATCCCCTGACAGTTATGCAAGGATCTATGGCTACACCTTC. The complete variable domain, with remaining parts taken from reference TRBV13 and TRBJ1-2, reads AAGVIQSPRHLIKEKRETATLKCYPIPRHDTVYWYQQGPGQDPQFLISFYEKMQSDKGSIPDRFSAQQFSDYHSELNMSSLELGDSALYFCASSLSPDSYARIYGYTFGSGTRLTVV.

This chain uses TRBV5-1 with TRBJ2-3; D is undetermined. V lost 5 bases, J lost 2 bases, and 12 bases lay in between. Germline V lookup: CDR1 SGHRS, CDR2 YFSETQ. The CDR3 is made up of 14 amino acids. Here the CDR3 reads CASRVGGHTDTQYF. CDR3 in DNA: TGCGCCAGCAGGGTGGGCGGCCACACAGATACGCAGTATTTT. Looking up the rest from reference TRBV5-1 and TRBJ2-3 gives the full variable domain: KAGVTQTPRYLIKTRGQQVTLSCSPISGHRSVSWYQQTPGQGLQFLFEYFSETQRNKGNFPGRFSGRQFSNSRSEMNVSTLELGDSALYLCASRVGGHTDTQYFGPGTRLTVL.

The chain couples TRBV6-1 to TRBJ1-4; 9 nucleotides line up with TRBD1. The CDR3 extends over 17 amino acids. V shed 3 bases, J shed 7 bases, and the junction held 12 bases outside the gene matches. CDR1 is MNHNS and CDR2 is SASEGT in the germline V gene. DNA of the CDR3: TGTGCCAGCAGTGACTACGTCACAGGGGGCGCAGGTGAAAAACTGTTTTTT. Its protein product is CASSDYVTGGAGEKLFF.

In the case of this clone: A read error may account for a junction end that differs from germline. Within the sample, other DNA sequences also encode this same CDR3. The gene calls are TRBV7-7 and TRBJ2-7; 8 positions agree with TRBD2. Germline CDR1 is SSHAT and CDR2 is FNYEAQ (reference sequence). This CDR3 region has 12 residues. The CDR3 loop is CASSLAGGEQYF. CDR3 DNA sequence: TGTGCTAGCAGCTTGGCGGGGGGCGAGCAGTACTTC.

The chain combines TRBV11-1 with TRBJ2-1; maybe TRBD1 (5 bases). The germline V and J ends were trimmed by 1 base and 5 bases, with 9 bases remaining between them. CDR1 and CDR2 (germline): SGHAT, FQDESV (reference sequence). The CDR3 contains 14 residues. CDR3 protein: CASSLGGWDNEQFF. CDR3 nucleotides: TGTGCCAGCAGCTTAGGGGGCTGGGACAATGAGCAGTTCTTC.

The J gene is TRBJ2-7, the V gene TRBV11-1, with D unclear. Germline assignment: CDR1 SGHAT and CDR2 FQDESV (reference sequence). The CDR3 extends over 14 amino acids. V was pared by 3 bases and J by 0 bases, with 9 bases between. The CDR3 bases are TGTGCCAGCAGCTTTCGCCAGGACTCCTACGAGCAGTACTTC. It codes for CASSFRQDSYEQYF.